Following are 28 T cell receptor beta chains from one sample sequenced in a study of OX40 agonist ivuxolimab in advanced cancers. The repertoire was sequenced with immunoSEQ multiplex PCR; TCRdb's copy has only in-frame clones and lacks some. The repertoire holds about 67,000 clones, with around 87% as singletons. The specimen was CD4+ or CD8+ T cells sorted from blood, collected in a trial of the OX40 agonist ivuxolimab. These TCRs come from an adult with an advanced solid tumor such as melanoma, head and neck, liver or kidney cancer.

Written as DNA, the CDR3 is TGTGCCAGCAGTTGGACAGGGGGCGAGAACACTGAAGCTTTCTTT. Residues: CASSWTGGENTEAFF. The chain joins TRBV7-2 to TRBJ1-1, with TRBD1 matching over 11 bases. V shed 6 bases, J shed 1 base, and the junction held 4 bases outside the gene matches. Germline values: CDR1 SGHTA, CDR2 FQGNSA. The CDR3 contains 15 residues.

This clone was observed a few times. V gene TRBV10-1 combines with J gene TRBJ2-7; 10 nucleotides match TRBD2. Germline V gives CDR1 WNHNN, CDR2 SYGVQD (reference sequence). The CDR3 extends over 16 amino acids. Germline trimming cut 0 bases from V and 7 bases from J; bases unmatched to any gene: 9. The CDR3 sequence is CASSESVAGGGGEQYF. The CDR3 DNA follows: TGCGCCAGCAGTGAGTCAGTAGCGGGAGGCGGTGGAGAGCAGTACTTC.

This chain joins TRBV19 and TRBJ2-1; 9 nucleotides line up with TRBD2. The CDR3 length is 15 residues. V gave up 5 bases and J gave up 11 bases; unmatched junction bases: 13. The germline gives CDR1 LNHDA, CDR2 SQIVND (reference sequence). This CDR3 is CASSELAGVTMKQFF. The CDR3 nucleotides are TGTGCCAGTAGTGAACTAGCGGGTGTTACAATGAAGCAGTTCTTC.

The rearrangement uses TRBV29-1 and TRBJ2-7; D is uncertain. V was clipped by 2 bases and J by 4 bases, with 9 bases between them. The CDR3 consists of 12 residues. Germline values: CDR1 SQVTM, CDR2 ANQGSEA. This chain's CDR3 is CSVEYQGYEQYF. The CDR3 region has the DNA TGCAGCGTTGAATACCAAGGTTACGAGCAGTACTTC.

This chain uses TRBV29-1 with TRBJ2-5, with D possibly being TRBD2 (6 bases). CDR1 is SQVTM and CDR2 is ANQGSEA in the germline V gene. V lost 4 bases, J lost 5 bases, and 11 bases lay in between. This CDR3 is built from 12 residues. The CDR3 DNA reads as TGCAGCGTTGCTCGCGGGACGGAGACCCAGTACTTC. Its protein is CSVARGTETQYF.

The genes are TRBV6-4 and TRBJ2-1, with 7 positions matching TRBD2. Germline V gene lookup returns CDR1 MRHNA and CDR2 SNTAGT. With 6 bases clipped from V and 5 bases from J, the junction kept 4 bases outside the gene matches. The CDR3 is made up of 13 amino acids. As DNA, the CDR3 is TGTGCCAGCAGCTCCGGGACTAACAATGAGCAGTTCTTC. Translated: CASSSGTNNEQFF.

This clone occurred once. CDR3 residues: CAQATGMGGTDTQYF. The CDR3 DNA follows: TGTGCCCAAGCAACAGGGATGGGGGGCACAGATACGCAGTATTTT. The chain recombines TRBV30 with TRBJ2-3, with D possibly being TRBD1 (6 bases). Germline values: CDR1 GTSNPN, CDR2 SVGIG (reference sequence). V lost 8 bases and J lost 1, with 19 bases in between. This CDR3 is built from 15 residues.

The rearrangement uses TRBV5-1 and TRBJ2-7, with D tentatively TRBD1 (5 bases). The V gene lost 0 bases and the J gene lost 1 base, with 8 bases spanning the gap. CDR1 SGHRS and CDR2 YFSETQ come from the germline V gene. The length of the CDR3 is 14 residues. The CDR3 spells CASSLDRSSYEQYF. The CDR3 coding sequence is TGCGCCAGCAGCTTGGACAGGAGTTCCTACGAGCAGTACTTC.

This chain connects TRBV29-1 to TRBJ2-3, with 9 bases identical to TRBD1. This CDR3 comprises 12 residues. Trimming cost V 8 bases and J 4 bases; bases outside gene matches: 4. The germline V gene encodes CDR1 SQVTM and CDR2 ANQGSEA. In nucleotides, the CDR3 is TGCAGCATGACAGGGGGGTCAGATACGCAGTATTTT. Translation gives CSMTGGSDTQYF.

The V and J genes are TRBV6-6 and TRBJ1-6; TRBD1 matches 7 bases. The CDR3 runs 12 residues. CDR1 is MNHNY and CDR2 is SVGAGI in the germline V gene (reference sequence). J lost 10 bases, V lost 5 bases, and 2 bases had no gene match. This CDR3 is CASSTQGSPLHF. The DNA of the CDR3 is TGTGCCAGCAGTACACAGGGGTCACCCCTCCACTTT.

This clone was seen once. The V gene is TRBV5-6, the J gene TRBJ2-2; unclear D gene. The CDR3 covers 15 residues. Looked up from germline, CDR1 is SGHDT and CDR2 is YYEEEE. V shed 2 bases and J shed 3 bases, with 11 bases lying between them. The CDR3 here is CASSFFSQDTGELFF. The CDR3 DNA reads TGTGCCAGCAGCTTCTTTAGTCAGGACACCGGGGAGCTGTTTTTT.

The chain uses TRBV28 and TRBJ2-7, with 10 bases fitting TRBD2. Germline CDR1 reads MDHEN; CDR2 reads SYDVKM. The junction had 8 bases not matched to a gene; V was cut back by 7 bases and J by 5 bases. The CDR3 is 14 amino acids. The DNA of the CDR3 is TGTGCCAGCACTCCTCCTAGCGGGAGTCACGAGCAGTACTTC. Its protein product is CASTPPSGSHEQYF.

The rearrangement uses TRBV2 and TRBJ2-2; 10 bases align to TRBD1. Germline V gene lookup returns CDR1 SNHLY and CDR2 FYNNEI. J gave up 7 bases and V 6 bases, and 8 bases lay outside the gene matches. This CDR3 is built from 15 residues. CDR3 bases: TGTGCCAGCAGCGATAGACAGGGGGCTTTCGGGGAGCTGTTTTTT. This encodes CASSDRQGAFGELFF.

This sequence joins TRBV4-2 and TRBJ2-2, with D perhaps assigned TRBD1 or TRBD2 (5 bases each). The CDR3 runs 16 residues. From germline, CDR1 is LGHNA and CDR2 YNFKEQ. The ends were cut back, 4 bases at V and 3 bases at J, with 15 bases in the middle. In DNA form, the CDR3 reads TGTGCCAGCAGCCCGGGGTGGGGCGCAGACACCGGGGAGCTGTTTTTT. Translating gives CASSPGWGADTGELFF.

The chain joins TRBV28 to TRBJ2-7; D is undetermined. The CDR3 is 15 amino acids. Deletions cut 2 bases from V and 2 bases from J, with 13 bases between. CDR1 and CDR2 (germline): MDHEN, SYDVKM. DNA of the CDR3: TGTGCCAGCAGTTTAGGCACTCGCAGTCCCTACGAGCAGTACTTC. This gives the protein CASSLGTRSPYEQYF.

This chain uses TRBV18 with TRBJ1-2; no clear D gene. Trimming removed 1 base at V and 0 bases at J, with 18 bases between. Germline CDR1 is KGHSH and CDR2 is LQKENI. The CDR3 contains 18 residues. CDR3 sequence (DNA): TGTGCCAGCTCACCACGGGCAGGCGACGAGCAACCTAACTATGGCTACACCTTC. The encoded protein is CASSPRAGDEQPNYGYTF.

This clone was picked up a small number of times. This chain joins TRBV9 and TRBJ1-5, with a weak D call TRBD1 (6 bases). Trimming shortened V by 0 bases and J by 2 bases, and 9 bases separated the two germline ends. The CDR3 consists of 15 residues. Germline CDR1 reads SGDLS; CDR2 reads YYNGEE. CDR3 DNA: TGTGCCAGCAGCGTAGTAAAGGGGGGCAATCAGCCCCAGCATTTT. Translated, it gives CASSVVKGGNQPQHF.

This chain links TRBV2 with TRBJ2-2; the D gene is possibly TRBD1 (5 bases). Trimming shortened V by 8 bases and J by 1 base, and 14 bases separated the two germline ends. CDR1 is SNHLY, CDR2 FYNNEI, per germline. The CDR3 has 15 residues. The CDR3 sequence: CASQVSQGNTGELFF. The CDR3 region has the DNA TGTGCCAGCCAGGTGTCCCAGGGGAACACCGGGGAGCTGTTTTTT.

The V call is TRBV6-4, the J call TRBJ2-1; D not certain. Germline V gene data show CDR1 as MRHNA and CDR2 as SNTAGT. The CDR3 runs to 13 residues. Trimming stripped 0 bases from V and 3 bases from J, with 3 bases between. The CDR3 DNA is TGTGCCAGCAGTGACTCGAACTACAATGAGCAGTTCTTC. As protein: CASSDSNYNEQFF.

The CDR3 nucleotides are TGTGCCAGCAGTCCGGGACATACAGACTCCTACGAGCAGTACTTC. This translates into CASSPGHTDSYEQYF. The chain recombines TRBV2 with TRBJ2-7; tentatively, D is TRBD1 (6 bases). The CDR3 runs 15 residues. Germline CDR1 reads SNHLY; CDR2 reads FYNNEI. The V end was cut by 5 bases, the J end by 0 bases, with 14 bases between. Supplemented by reference TRBV2 and TRBJ2-7, the full variable domain reads EPEVTQTPSHQVTQMGQEVILRCVPISNHLYFYWYRQILGQKVEFLVSFYNNEISEKSEIFDDQFSVERPDGSNFTLKIRSTKLEDSAMYFCASSPGHTDSYEQYFGPGTRLTVT.

The chain has TRBV11-2 and TRBJ1-5; D uncertain. Trimming stripped 2 bases from V and 5 bases from J, with 13 bases between. Germline CDR1 SGHAT, CDR2 FQNNGV. The CDR3 sequence is 15 residues long. The CDR3 region is CASSLRAHGDQPQHF. As DNA, the CDR3 is TGTGCCAGCAGCTTACGGGCTCACGGTGATCAGCCCCAGCATTTT.

The chain recombines TRBV2 with TRBJ2-3, with 10 bases that match TRBD2. Germline CDR1 is SNHLY and CDR2 is FYNNEI. With V trimmed by 4 bases and J by 3 bases, 7 bases remained unmatched. The CDR3 is 16 residues long. DNA for the CDR3: TGTGCCAGCAGTGTCTTAGCGGGGGGTGGGACAGATACGCAGTATTTT. Protein: CASSVLAGGGTDTQYF.

The chain is built from TRBV7-2 and TRBJ2-5; TRBD2 aligns across 12 bases. The CDR3 sequence is 15 residues long. Germline trimming cut 2 bases from V and 5 bases from J; bases unmatched to any gene: 3. Germline CDR1 SGHTA, CDR2 FQGNSA. CDR3 in DNA: TGTGCCAGCAGCTTAAAAACTAGCGGGGGGGAGACCCAGTACTTC. Encoded protein: CASSLKTSGGETQYF.

The V call is TRBV5-6, the J call TRBJ2-4; no clear D. CDR1 and CDR2 (germline): SGHDT, YYEEEE. The CDR3 contains 11 residues. V shed 0 bases and J shed 5 bases, with 0 bases lying between them. The CDR3 nucleotides read TGTGCCAGCAGCTTGGAAAACATTCAGTACTTC. Encoded protein: CASSLENIQYF.

The chain is built from TRBV5-1 and TRBJ2-5; D not certain. CDR3 length: 15 residues. CDR1 and CDR2 (germline): SGHRS, YFSETQ. The V end was cut by 1 base, the J end by 1 base, with 11 bases between. The CDR3 DNA reads TGCGCCAGCAGCTTGACTGGGCTCCCCCAAGAGACCCAGTACTTC. Translated: CASSLTGLPQETQYF.

The rearrangement links TRBV27 to TRBJ2-6, with D tentatively TRBD1 (6 bases). V was pared by 3 bases and J by 2 bases, with 8 bases between. Per germline, CDR1 MNHEY and CDR2 SMNVEV (reference sequence). The CDR3 is 15 residues long. DNA of the CDR3: TGTGCCAGCAGTTTGTCAGGGGCTGGGGCCAACGTCCTGACTTTC. As protein: CASSLSGAGANVLTF. Variable domain in full (rest from reference TRBV27 and TRBJ2-6): EAQVTQNPRYLITVTGKKLTVTCSQNMNHEYMSWYRQDPGLGLRQIYYSMNVEVTDKGDVPEGYKVSRKEKRNFPLILESPSPNQTSLYFCASSLSGAGANVLTFGAGSRLTVL.

This chain uses TRBV5-1 with TRBJ1-5; a possible D gene is TRBD1 (5 bases). The CDR3 loop spans 15 amino acids. Trimming took off 2 bases at V and 5 bases at J, with 14 bases between the two ends. The germline V gene encodes CDR1 SGHRS and CDR2 YFSETQ. The CDR3 DNA follows: TGCGCCAGCAGCTTATCCCCAGGGACCGATCAGCCCCAGCATTTT. Translating it yields CASSLSPGTDQPQHF.

J is TRBJ1-1 and V is TRBV5-5, with 8 bases fitting TRBD1. The CDR3 extends over 18 amino acids. V shed 0 bases, J shed 0 bases, and the junction held 10 bases outside the gene matches. Germline values: CDR1 SGHKS, CDR2 YYEKEE (reference sequence). Here the CDR3 reads CASSLALRTGYLNTEAFF. The CDR3 region has the DNA TGTGCCAGCAGCTTGGCCCTTAGGACAGGGTATTTGAACACTGAAGCTTTCTTT.